This T cell receptor beta chain was identified during a study of vaccination effects on CD4 cells after COVID-19. General study findings and limits: Marked clonal contraction of both clone types appeared late after vaccination.

TCRdb's copy holds only in-frame clones and misses some; the assay was immunoSEQ multiplex PCR. The sample has approximately 40,000 clones, over 60% seen once; the top ten hold 25% to 35%. Prior to sequencing, the ViraFEST assay stimulated PBMC with viral peptide pools, which expanded the antigen-specific CD4+ T cells. Cells that had been cultured for 10 days were the source of isolated CD4+ T cells. This person's SARS-CoV-2 infection, confirmed by PCR, occurred between March and December 2020. Researchers reported culturing 2.1 million or so PBMC in each well, adding about 11 IU/ml IL-2 and roughly 10 ug/ml peptides. As for this clone: Its antigen is unknown.

Germline lookup yields CDR1 SGHDT and CDR2 YYEEEE. The CDR3 consists of 18 residues. V lost 4 bases and J lost 0; bases outside the gene matches: 10. J is TRBJ2-6 and V is TRBV5-6; TRBD1 agrees at 7 bases. This clonotype was sampled from a human donor who had a prior SARS-CoV-2 infection. The sequencing used CD4+ T cells from PBMCs cultured with a peptide pool, collected before COVID-19 vaccination. The CDR3 loop reads CASSTGVFVPSGANVLTF. CDR3 DNA: TGTGCCAGCAGCACAGGGGTTTTCGTCCCCTCTGGGGCCAACGTCCTGACTTTC.